The rows below give T cell receptor beta chains drawn from one sample of a study of cytomegalovirus exposure and HLA in healthy donors. Clones were read by immunoSEQ multiplex PCR, and TCRdb kept only the in-frame ones, dropping some. The repertoire holds 200,000 to 250,000 clones, approximately 80% seen once, with 0.71% in the top ten. Input material: PBMCs. These receptors were taken from a boy younger than 10 in good health and CMV-seronegative. Each CDR3 is given with its conserved first and last residue. D genes are given only for firm matches. Clone size, where shown, is once, few, many, or a class for clones that have expanded.

len	j_gene	v_gene	abundance	d_gene	CDR3nt	CDR3aa
16	TRBJ2-5	TRBV7-9	.	TRBD2	TGTGCCAGCAGCTCCGTTCCGGGACTAGCGGAAGAGACCCAGTACTTC	CASSSVPGLAEETQYF
15	TRBJ1-4	TRBV5-1	.	TRBD1	TGCGCCAGCAGCACGCGACAGGGCCCTAATGAAAAACTGTTTTTT	CASSTRQGPNEKLFF
14	TRBJ1-5	TRBV6-5	few	.	TGTGCCAGCAGTTACTCCAGCTCGGGTCAGCCCCAGCATTTT	CASSYSSSGQPQHF
15	TRBJ1-2	TRBV2	.	.	TGTGCCAGCAGTGAAGCTGTGCCAGGGGAATATGGCTACACCTTC	CASSEAVPGEYGYTF
17	TRBJ2-7	TRBV27	once	.	TGTGCCAGCAGTTTGGGAGGGGGAGGAGGGGCTACGAGCGAGCAGTACTTC	CASSLGGGGGATSEQYF
14	TRBJ2-5	TRBV19	.	TRBD1	TGTGCCAGCCTTGGACAGGGCCACCAAGAGACCCAGTACTTC	CASLGQGHQETQYF
16	TRBJ1-1	TRBV10-3	.	TRBD1	TGTGCCATCACCCGAGCCTGGGACAGTTTGGGCACTGAAGCTTTCTTT	CAITRAWDSLGTEAFF
16	TRBJ2-5	TRBV11-2	few	TRBD2	TGTGCCAGCAGCTTAGCGGCTAGCGGGAGGCAAGAGACCCAGTACTTC	CASSLAASGRQETQYF
14	TRBJ1-1	TRBV25-1	.	.	TGTGCCAGCAGTGACCCCACAGGGAACACTGAAGCTTTCTTT	CASSDPTGNTEAFF
13	TRBJ2-2	TRBV11-2	.	TRBD1	TGTGCCAGCAGCGTACAGGGGGCCGGGGAGCTGTTTTTT	CASSVQGAGELFF
15	TRBJ1-1	TRBV19	.	TRBD1	TGTGCCAGTATCCCCGGGAGGGGGCAGTGGACTGAAGCTTTCTTT	CASIPGRGQWTEAFF
14	TRBJ1-1	TRBV19	.	.	TGTGCCAGTAACCAAGAGGAGGGGCGGACTGAAGCTTTCTTT	CASNQEEGRTEAFF
16	TRBJ1-4	TRBV7-9	.	TRBD1	TGTGCCAGCAGCTTAGGACCGGGACAGAGTAATGAAAAACTGTTTTTT	CASSLGPGQSNEKLFF
13	TRBJ2-7	TRBV5-1	few	.	TGCGCCAGCAGCTTGGAGGGGAATGGCGAGCAGTACTTC	CASSLEGNGEQYF
14	TRBJ1-1	TRBV27	.	TRBD1	TGTGCCAGCAGTTTAAGAAGGGGGCCCACTGAAGCTTTCTTT	CASSLRRGPTEAFF
14	TRBJ1-5	TRBV2	once	.	TGTGCCAGCAGTGAAAGATCCCGACTTCAGCCCCAGCATTTT	CASSERSRLQPQHF
16	TRBJ2-7	TRBV5-6	.	.	TGTGCCAGCAGCTCCTCGTCCCGGGACAACTCCTACGAGCAGTACTTC	CASSSSSRDNSYEQYF